This T cell receptor beta chain was found in a study of T cells after somatic rescue of genetic block. This CDR3 region has 13 residues. CDR1 is MGHRA, CDR2 YSYEKL, per germline. The V end lost 2 bases, the J end lost 4 bases, and 8 bases lay between the germline ends. Generated by immunoSEQ multiplex PCR, the TCRdb table keeps only in-frame clones and is missing some. The table records about 67,000 clones, around 90% of them present only once. Sequenced: peripheral blood mononuclear cells (PBMCs). This receptor was obtained from a man aged 35 to 55. This sequence joins TRBV4-1 and TRBJ1-2, with D hard to call. CDR3 amino acids: CASSQIGSYGYTF. As DNA, the CDR3 is TGCGCCAGCAGCCAAATAGGGAGCTATGGCTACACCTTC.